This is a list of T cell receptor beta chains from one sample in a study of shared clonotypes between healthy human individuals. Measured with immunoSEQ multiplex PCR; TCRdb has only the in-frame clones, and not every one. The sample carries some 1,900,000 clones, roughly 94% recorded once. Sequencing input: naive CD8+ T cells sorted from blood. These receptors were obtained from a man between 18 and 35 years old in good health. Each CDR3 is given with its conserved first and last residue. A D gene is named only where the DNA matches it firmly. Clone size is shown for a subset of rows, as once, few, many or a class of expanded clone.

d_call	clone_size	v_call	j_call	cdr3_nt	cdr3_aa
-	-	TRBV2	TRBJ2-5	TGTGCCAGCAGGGCGGACAGCCGAGAGACCCAGTACTTC	CASRADSRETQYF
-	-	TRBV13	TRBJ2-7	TGTGCCAGCAGCTCTCCGGACGGTGAAGACGAGCAGTACTTC	CASSSPDGEDEQYF
-	once	TRBV15	TRBJ1-1	TGTGCCACCAGCACCAGAGGGGGTGGCACTGAAGCTTTCTTT	CATSTRGGGTEAFF
TRBD1	once	TRBV2	TRBJ1-4	TGTGCCAGCAGTGGAGGGACAGTGTTTAATGAAAAACTGTTTTTT	CASSGGTVFNEKLFF
TRBD2	-	TRBV4-1	TRBJ2-1	TGCGCCAGCAGCCAAGGCGGGGGGTTCTACAATGAGCAGTTCTTC	CASSQGGGFYNEQFF
-	-	TRBV5-6	TRBJ2-5	TGTGCCAGCAGCTGGGGAAGGTTCCCAGAGACCCAGTACTTC	CASSWGRFPETQYF
TRBD2	-	TRBV13	TRBJ2-2	TGTGCCAGCAGCCGACTAGCGGGAGGCCACGGGGAGCTGTTTTTT	CASSRLAGGHGELFF
-	-	TRBV6-1	TRBJ1-5	TGTGCCAGCAGCGAACAGCAATATAGCAATCAGCCCCAGCATTTT	CASSEQQYSNQPQHF
-	-	TRBV9	TRBJ2-3	TGTGCCAGCAGCGTAGTTGGAGCTGATACGCAGTATTTT	CASSVVGADTQYF
-	few	TRBV5-1	TRBJ1-1	TGCGCCAGCAGCTGGGGGCCGAGCACTGAAGCTTTCTTT	CASSWGPSTEAFF
-	-	TRBV5-8	TRBJ1-3	TGTGCCAGCAGCTGGGAGGTGGTAGAAGGAAACACCATATATTTT	CASSWEVVEGNTIYF
TRBD1	-	TRBV6-1	TRBJ2-7	TGTGCCAGCAGTGAACCGGGACAGGTCGCCTACGAGCAGTACTTC	CASSEPGQVAYEQYF
-	-	TRBV6-5	TRBJ2-7	TGTGCCAGCGGTCCAGGCGACGAGCAGTACTTC	CASGPGDEQYF
TRBD1	-	TRBV18	TRBJ1-3	TGTGCCAGCTCACCCGGACAGGGGGATGGAAACACCATATATTTT	CASSPGQGDGNTIYF
TRBD2	-	TRBV4-3	TRBJ2-5	TGCGCCAGCAGCCAAGAGCCTAGCGGGAGCGCCGAGACCCAGTACTTC	CASSQEPSGSAETQYF
-	-	TRBV4-1	TRBJ1-2	TGCGCCAGCAGCCAAGGACTTCTTGGGGTTGGCTACACCTTC	CASSQGLLGVGYTF
TRBD2	-	TRBV4-1	TRBJ2-5	TGCGCCAGCAGCCTCGCCGCCGGGACTATTCAGACCCAGTACTTC	CASSLAAGTIQTQYF
-	-	TRBV5-1	TRBJ2-2	TGCGCCAGCAGCTCCATACAGGGAGCTAACACCGGGGAGCTGTTTTTT	CASSSIQGANTGELFF
-	-	TRBV28	TRBJ2-7	TGTGCCAGCTCGGGCGGGGCGGGACCCTACGAGCAGTACTTC	CASSGGAGPYEQYF
-	-	TRBV4-3	TRBJ2-1	TGCGCCAGCAGCCAAGATGTAGCGAATTACAATGAGCAGTTCTTC	CASSQDVANYNEQFF
-	-	TRBV2	TRBJ2-1	TGTGCCAGCAGTGATGGAAACAGTTACAATGAGCAGTTCTTC	CASSDGNSYNEQFF
TRBD1	-	TRBV4-1	TRBJ1-1	TGCGCCAGCAGCCAAGGGGTTGGGACAGAGGCTATGAACACTGAAGCTTTCTTT	CASSQGVGTEAMNTEAFF
TRBD1	-	TRBV2	TRBJ2-5	TGTGCCAGCAGCGATCCCCTAGACCGACAGGGGCCACGCCAAGAGACCCAGTACTTC	CASSDPLDRQGPRQETQYF
-	-	TRBV9	TRBJ1-1	TGTGCCAGCAGCGTAGGAATACACTCCACTGAAGCTTTCTTT	CASSVGIHSTEAFF
TRBD1	-	TRBV6-5	TRBJ2-5	TGTGCCAGCAGAACAGGGGGCGAAGAGACCCAGTACTTC	CASRTGGEETQYF
TRBD1	-	TRBV27	TRBJ2-2	TGTGCCAGCAGTTCGGGACAGGGTGGGACCGGGGAGCTGTTTTTT	CASSSGQGGTGELFF
-	-	TRBV27	TRBJ2-1	TGTGCCAGCAGTTTAGGCTACAATGAGCAGTTCTTC	CASSLGYNEQFF
TRBD1	-	TRBV6-5	TRBJ2-5	TGTGCCAGCAACCCAGGGGGCAGCGAGACCCAGTACTTC	CASNPGGSETQYF
-	-	TRBV19	TRBJ1-1	TGTGCCAGTAGTACACGGGGCTGGGACACTGAAGCTTTCTTT	CASSTRGWDTEAFF
-	-	TRBV5-4	TRBJ2-1	TGTGCCAGCAGCTCAGACTTGAATGAGCAGTTCTTC	CASSSDLNEQFF
-	-	TRBV27	TRBJ1-2	TGTGCCAGCAGTTTAACGGGGAGGGGTTTGAACTATGGCTACACCTTC	CASSLTGRGLNYGYTF
-	-	TRBV6-6	TRBJ2-2	TGTGCCAGCAGTACAAGGATCTGGGAGCTGTTTTTT	CASSTRIWELFF
-	-	TRBV9	TRBJ1-4	TGTGCCAGCAGCGTAGATGAGACCGGGACTAATGAAAAACTGTTTTTT	CASSVDETGTNEKLFF
-	-	TRBV6-1	TRBJ2-5	TGTGCCAGCAGTGAAGAGGAACATGACCTTTATCAAGAGACCCAGTACTTC	CASSEEEHDLYQETQYF
-	-	TRBV4-2	TRBJ2-7	TGTGCCAGCAGCCAAGCTGGATCCTACGAGCAGTACTTC	CASSQAGSYEQYF
TRBD2	-	TRBV15	TRBJ2-1	TGTGCCACCAGCTTCCAGCGGGGGGGCCGGAATGAGCAGTTCTTC	CATSFQRGGRNEQFF
TRBD1	-	TRBV6-1	TRBJ2-7	TGTGCCAGCAGTGAGGCCGGGACAGGGGTCGAGCAGTACTTC	CASSEAGTGVEQYF
TRBD1	-	TRBV7-9	TRBJ1-4	TGTGCCAGCAGCTTAGTGGGACAGGGGTCTAATGAAAAACTGTTTTTT	CASSLVGQGSNEKLFF
TRBD2	-	TRBV13	TRBJ2-7	TGTGCCAGCAGCGCCGATAGCGGGGCTGCTACCTACGAGCAGTACTTC	CASSADSGAATYEQYF
TRBD1	-	TRBV6-1	TRBJ2-7	TGTGCCAGCAGTAAAGGGGTCTCGGACAGGGACTCCTACGAGCAGTACTTC	CASSKGVSDRDSYEQYF
TRBD2	-	TRBV7-8	TRBJ2-1	TGTGCCAGCAGCTTAGACGCAGCGGGAGGCGACTCCAATGAGCAGTTCTTC	CASSLDAAGGDSNEQFF
TRBD1	-	TRBV5-1	TRBJ2-5	TGCGCCAGTGCCGACAGGGGACAAGAGACCCAGTACTTC	CASADRGQETQYF
TRBD1	once	TRBV27	TRBJ1-4	TGTGCCAGCCCCCCGGGACAGGGGAGGGAAAATGAAAAACTGTTTTTT	CASPPGQGRENEKLFF
-	-	TRBV7-7	TRBJ2-7	TGTGCTAGCAGCTTAGGGGTCGGCTCCTACGAGCAGTACTTC	CASSLGVGSYEQYF
-	-	TRBV27	TRBJ2-2	TGTGCCAGCAGTTTGGGTCCAGGGGACACCGGGGAGCTGTTTTTT	CASSLGPGDTGELFF